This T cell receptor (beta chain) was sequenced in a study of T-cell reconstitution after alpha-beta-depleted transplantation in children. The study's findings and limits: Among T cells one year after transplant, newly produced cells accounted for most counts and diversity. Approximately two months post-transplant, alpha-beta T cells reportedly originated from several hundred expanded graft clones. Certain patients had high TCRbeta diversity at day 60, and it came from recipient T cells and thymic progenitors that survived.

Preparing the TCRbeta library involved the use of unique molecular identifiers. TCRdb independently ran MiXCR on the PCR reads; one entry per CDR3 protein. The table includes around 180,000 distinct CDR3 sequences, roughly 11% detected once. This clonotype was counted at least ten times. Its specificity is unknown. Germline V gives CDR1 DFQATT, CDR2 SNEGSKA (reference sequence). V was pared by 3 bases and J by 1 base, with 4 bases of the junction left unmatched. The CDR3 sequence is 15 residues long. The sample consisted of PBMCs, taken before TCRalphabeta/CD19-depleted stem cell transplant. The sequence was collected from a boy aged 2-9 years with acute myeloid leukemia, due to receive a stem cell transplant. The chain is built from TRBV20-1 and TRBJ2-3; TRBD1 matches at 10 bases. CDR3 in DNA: TGCAGTGCTAGCCAAGGGACAGGGGGCACAGATACGCAGTATTTT. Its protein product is CSASQGTGGTDTQYF.